This T cell receptor (beta chain) was profiled in a study of shared clonotypes between healthy human individuals. The CDR3 contains 13 residues. V shed 8 bases, J shed 5 bases, and the junction held 8 bases outside the gene matches. Looked up from germline, CDR1 is LGHNA and CDR2 is YSLEER. Some 30,000 T cell genomes, or about 200 ng DNA, went into the sorted-subset replicate PCRs. Assay used: immunoSEQ multiplex PCR; TCRdb lists only in-frame clones, some missing. The table includes 170,000 or so clones, approximately 60% detected once. The genes are TRBV4-3 and TRBJ2-5, with 7 bases lining up with TRBD2. The sequenced material came from memory CD4+ T cells sorted from blood. Subset denoted: CD45RA-negative fraction. The TCR sequence derives from a young man in good health. The CDR3 region has the DNA TGCGCCAGCTCCGGGACTACTGGGGAGACCCAGTACTTC. Encoded protein: CASSGTTGETQYF.